This T cell receptor beta chain derives from a study of T cells in Graves' hyperthyroidism and ophthalmopathy. Study results and caveats: The authors' 13 V-J model separated ophthalmopathy from stable hyperthyroidism. In the blood, most expanded thyroid clonotypes above 0.001 appeared as well.

In making diagnoses, clinical symptoms, serum thyroxine and TRAb, thyroid ultrasound and orbital computed tomography were all used. Trimming took 0 bases from V and 6 from J, leaving 13 bases between them. Germline CDR1 SGDLS, CDR2 YYNGEE. The CDR3 totals 14 residues. As for this clonotype: Its specificity is unknown.

Regions amplified from RNA transcripts were the TCR beta CDR3 regions. The HTBI set primed first-round TCR CDR3 RT-PCR. TCRdb re-called the multiplex PCR reads through MiXCR, storing one row per CDR3 protein. The sample lists a few hundred thousand distinct CDR3 sequences; roughly 46% were seen once. J is TRBJ2-7 and V is TRBV9, with a tentative D call TRBD1 (6 bases). The sequencing input was peripheral blood or thyroid tissue (not recorded which). The TCR sequence derives from a woman aged 18-29 years with Graves' hyperthyroidism. CDR3 DNA sequence: TGTGCCAGCAGCGTAGCAGGGGAGCCCACCGAGCAGTACTTC. Protein product: CASSVAGEPTEQYF.